This T cell receptor (beta chain) stems from a study of cytomegalovirus exposure and HLA in healthy donors (dated by TCRdb to the late 2010s). At the level of the whole study: An earlier analysis of some 600 of the donors reported roughly 300 Gb of sequence data and 117 million unique TCR beta sequences obtained from around 190 million T cells. In a later analysis, previously published TCR beta repertoires from fewer than 750 donors were re-analyzed and high-resolution HLA genotyping was added so that TCR occurrence patterns could be studied. Genome-wide SNP genotypes for about 65% of the roughly 670 donors were used in a later genetic analysis, which treated that subset as a discovery cohort. High-throughput TCR immunosequencing, statistical association of individual TCRs with disease status, and machine learning were combined to predict cytomegalovirus infection status. The later analysis used no new phenotypic data to find candidate immune exposures, relying instead on TCR beta sequences and their occurrence across donors. The study profiled the T cell repertoires of hundreds of subjects by immunosequencing and related them to cytomegalovirus serostatus. An early release that covered 500 to 800 HLA-typed donors contained approximately 300 gigabases of sequencing data and about 93 million unique TCR sequences. Several DR-DQ haplotypes were handled as single units for association and clustering because linkage in the cohort was strong. Along with the roughly 670-subject first cohort, a separate validation cohort of more than 90 different subjects was used. Alongside the repertoire data, information on donor age, sex, ethnicity and CMV serostatus was compiled. Every discovery cohort repertoire had been produced on one sequencing platform. An earlier analysis of around 540 of the donors applied high-throughput TCR beta sequencing to assess whether each TCR beta V gene segment acted as functional or pseudogenic. Typing coverage differed by locus: A, B, C, DRB1 and DQB1 were typed in about 629-640 donors, DQA1 in roughly 510, DPA1 in around 580, and DPB1 in about 450. The study aimed to test whether cataloging public T cell receptors could reveal signatures of past pathogen exposure. On average, 235,054 unique TCR beta nucleotide sequences were sequenced per donor among 350 to 400 genotyped donors of the cohort, with roughly a sixth of those sequences being non-productive. Of the 300 to 500 genotyped donors, less than 85% were placed in the genetic ancestry cluster associated with self-reported Caucasian donors. HLA typing included class I and class II loci at four-digit resolution. What the study reported, not specific to this receptor: Linkage disequilibrium might explain the correlated functional status among segregating V segments, but an unknown experimental factor could not be excluded. In an earlier analysis of about 540 of the donors, most TCR beta V segments were observed in productive rearrangements about 90% or about 30% of the time, broadly matching IMGT annotations. The presence/absence analyses assumed that sequencing depth was roughly uniform across donors, and that assumption may not be true. A total of 150 to 200 TCR beta chains were listed by the study as associated with cytomegalovirus. Across donors, most TCR sequences were observed very rarely, whereas some public TCRs were present in many individuals. A later analysis found that most CMV-associated TCR beta chains appeared HLA-restricted, with HLA associations seemingly driven largely by CMV exposure. A later genetic analysis associated a missense DCLRE1C variant with V-gene and J-gene trimming of TCR beta chains, and an independent cohort replicated the association. At a false discovery rate of 0.05, a later analysis linked 16,000 or so TCR beta sequences to specific HLA alleles. According to a later genetic analysis, donors in an Asian-associated ancestry cluster had fewer N-insertions in productive TCRs than the approximately 630-donor mean. In a later analysis, HLA-associated TCR beta chains showed more clonal expansion and lower generation probabilities than non-associated chains that were equally common. A few of the identified cytomegalovirus-associated TCR beta chains were confirmed in vitro to be specific for cytomegalovirus antigens. In a later analysis, the rate of TCR association differed among HLA loci, with DRB1 alleles having the most associated TCRs and HLA-C alleles having the fewest. Immune exposure information for the cohort was limited to CMV serostatus. Because HLA typing was unavailable for some donors at each locus, only the typed subset was used in association tests. Strong co-occurrence of HLA alleles, especially DR and DQ, made assigning TCR associations to individual alleles difficult. Cytomegalovirus status was reported to be diagnosed by the classifier with high specificity and sensitivity in both the original and validation cohorts. This cohort had only TCR beta chains sequenced, and the lack of alpha or paired-chain data limited which features could be detected. The 87-base-pair reads could not distinguish some IMGT-functional V segments, including TRBV6-2 and TRBV6-3, so those segments were excluded. Some 15 rarely observed V segments, including chromosome 9 orphons, were excluded from the earlier analysis of several hundred of the donors because counts were too low. The sequencing pipeline was judged likely to have produced a cluster of highly shared sequence variants as a technical artifact. It was suggested by the authors that the approach could potentially be generalized to other disease states and immunological phenotypes. According to a later analysis, parvovirus B19, influenza, CMV and Epstein-Barr virus appeared linked to several top co-occurrence clusters. A further reported finding was that TCR beta sequences accurately predicted the HLA-A and HLA-B alleles for most subjects in the first cohort.

Concerning this clone: This clone's antigen is unknown. One base away there is no much larger clone; base qualities are not given.

V trim: 4 bases; J trim: 3 bases; unmatched bases: 2. The CDR3 has 14 amino acids, counting the end cysteine and phenylalanine. Only the CDR3 part of the read is kept: 42 bases, read in frame from the first base. Based on the germline V gene, the CDR1 and CDR2 sequences are SGDLS and YYNGEE. Library method: the immunoSEQ multiplex PCR assay. The multiplex PCR relied on a mix of 60 forward primers for TCR Vbeta segments and 13 reverse primers for TCR Jbeta segments. The CDR3 region of rearranged TCR beta genes was amplified from genomic DNA by a multiplex PCR assay. The Illumina HiSeq System was used to sequence the amplified TCR beta libraries as 87-base-pair reads. Per the authors' processing: In a later analysis, tens of millions of unique TCR beta chains were counted across the 500 to 700 repertoires, and around 10 million of these chains were shared by at least two donors. To remove PCR and sequencing errors, raw reads were error-corrected and collapsed into unique sequences using a nearest-neighbor algorithm that merged closely related sequences. V, D and J gene segments were assigned by aligning CDR3 sequences to IMGT reference sequences. Each retained sequence needed at least a six-nucleotide match to both a V gene segment and a J gene segment. A rearrangement was called productive if the CDR3 had no stop codons and remained in frame with V and J, and every other rearrangement was called non-productive. Following IMGT convention, CDR3 was defined as the stretch from the second conserved V-encoded cysteine up to the conserved J-encoded phenylalanine. The earlier analysis of about 500 of the donors excluded sequences that lacked an unambiguous match to a single V gene segment. An earlier analysis of a few hundred of the donors classified V segments as functional when productive rearrangements were above 56.7% and as segregating when the standard deviation between donors was above 5%. A statistical classification framework was built to diagnose cytomegalovirus status from the catalog of TCR beta chain sequences. In a later analysis, V and J genes were assigned by comparing TCR nucleotide sequences against IMGT/GENE-DB human TR gene sequences. In a later analysis, CDR3 sequences and most-parsimonious VDJ recombination scenarios were assigned using the TCRdist pipeline. In a later analysis, each TCR beta chain was defined by its CDR3 amino acid sequence together with its V-gene family, and reads without a unique V-gene family were excluded. As a way to deal with suspected cross-contamination and a sequencing artifact, a later analysis dropped more than 500 nucleotide sequences that were highly shared and had low generation probability. In a later analysis, a clonal expansion index for each public chain was calculated from normalized within-repertoire ranks of inferred template counts. In a later analysis, generation probabilities were computed using a VDJ recombination model fitted to out-of-frame rearrangements, and the results were checked against IGoR. In a later analysis, hypergeometric tests were used to score TCR-TCR, TCR-HLA and TCR-CMV co-occurrence, with a repertoire-size bias correction applied to TCR pairs. In a later analysis, false discovery rates were estimated by permuting HLA or CMV assignments 20 times. In a later analysis, co-occurring TCRs were grouped using DBSCAN, and TCRdist sequence similarity was added for clustering within HLA-allele-positive subsets. For co-occurrence clustering, repertoires with fewer than 30,000 or more than 120,000 public chains were excluded, along with roughly 5 repertoires with anomalous nucleotide sharing. This is the immuneACCESS table as TCRdb keeps it, with only in-frame sequences that have V and J called. A part of the clones is gone; compared with another copy, unresolved V genes explain less than half, and the rest is unexplained. V and J calls and clone size follow that table, whereas D and trimming were derived from the DNA. Present in this sample are about 270,000 clones, just over 70% of which were seen just once. About 2.1% of the sample comes from the top ten.

In total, roughly 710 healthy bone marrow donors made up the cohort. All cohort members were sampled while nominally healthy, although unrecorded immune exposures were likely present. The donor was CMV seronegative and was included in the group of about 400 seronegative cohort members. A peripheral blood sample was collected from each donor, and TCR beta sequencing was performed on peripheral blood mononuclear cells. The Qiagen DNeasy Blood Extraction Kit was used to extract genomic DNA from the blood cell samples. This TCR was recovered from a female donor in good health and CMV-seronegative. Sequenced sample: PBMCs. The sequence is built from TRBV9 and TRBJ2-7; TRBD2 lines up with 12 middle nucleotides. The sequenced DNA is TGTGCCAGCAGCCCGGGACTAGCGGGCTACGAGCAGTACTTC. This is translated as CASSPGLAGYEQYF. Full variable domain (CDR3 extended with the reference TRBV9 and TRBJ2-7 proteins): DSGVTQTPKHLITATGQRVTLRCSPRSGDLSVYWYQQSLDQGLQFLIQYYNGEERAKGNILERFSAQQFPDLHSELNLSSLELGDSALYFCASSPGLAGYEQYFGPGTRLTVT.